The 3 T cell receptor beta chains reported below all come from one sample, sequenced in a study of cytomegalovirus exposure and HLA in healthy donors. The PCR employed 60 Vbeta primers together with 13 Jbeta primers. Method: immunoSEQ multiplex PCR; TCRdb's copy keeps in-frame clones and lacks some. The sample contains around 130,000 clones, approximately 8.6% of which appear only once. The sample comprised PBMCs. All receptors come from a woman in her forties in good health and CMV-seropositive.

DNA for the CDR3: TGCGCCAGCAGCTTGGGGCAATACACTGAAGCTTTCTTT. It codes for CASSLGQYTEAFF. The V and J genes are TRBV5-1 and TRBJ1-1; D not resolved. Germline V gene data show CDR1 as SGHRS and CDR2 as YFSETQ. V lost 0 bases and J 3 bases, leaving 6 bases between the germline ends. This CDR3 contains 13 residues.

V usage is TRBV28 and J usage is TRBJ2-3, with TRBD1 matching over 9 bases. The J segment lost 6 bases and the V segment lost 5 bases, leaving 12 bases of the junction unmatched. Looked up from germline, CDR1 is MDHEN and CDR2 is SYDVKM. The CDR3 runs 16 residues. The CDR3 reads CASSVPGQGVLDTQYF. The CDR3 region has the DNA TGTGCCAGCAGTGTACCGGGACAGGGAGTTTTGGATACGCAGTATTTT.

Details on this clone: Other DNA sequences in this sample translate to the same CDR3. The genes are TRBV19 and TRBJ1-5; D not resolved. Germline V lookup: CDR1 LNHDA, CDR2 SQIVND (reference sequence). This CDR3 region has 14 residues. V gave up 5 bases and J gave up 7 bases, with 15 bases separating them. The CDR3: CASSYYGVGQPQHF. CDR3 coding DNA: TGTGCCAGTAGTTATTACGGGGTTGGGCAGCCCCAGCATTTT.